The 8 T cell receptor beta chains below come from one sample, sequenced in a study of a mutant IDH1 vaccine in newly diagnosed glioma (dated by TCRdb to the early 2020s). What the time point label conveys for this sample: week 11, during vaccination. Every vaccine dose consisted of 300 ug of a 20-mer mutant IDH1 peptide in Montanide, administered subcutaneously together with topical imiquimod. The method was the immunoSEQ multiplex PCR assay. TCRdb carries this immuneACCESS record with in-frame sequences only. Its versions omit some clonotypes, under half of them owing to an unresolved V gene in the studies checked, with the rest unexplained. This sample lists about 130,000 clones; roughly 77% were detected once. Jointly, the top ten make up 5% to 7% of the sample. The antigens of these receptors remain unknown. The specimen comprised PBMCs, sampled from a glioma patient whose treatment included an IDH1 peptide vaccine. Receptors were obtained from a man aged 35-49 years with glioma.

Of note for this clone: This sample includes further DNA sequences coding for the same CDR3. V and J are TRBV10-3 and TRBJ2-6; TRBD1 might be the D (6 bases). This CDR3 is 15 amino acids long. V was clipped by 8 bases and J by 0 bases, with 11 bases between them. Germline assignment: CDR1 ENHRY and CDR2 SYGVKD. The CDR3 coding sequence is TGTGCCATCCGGACAGCTAACTCTGGGGCCAACGTCCTGACTTTC. Its translation: CAIRTANSGANVLTF.

The chain links TRBV19 to TRBJ2-1, with 16 nucleotides matching TRBD2. Germline assignment: CDR1 LNHDA and CDR2 SQIVND (reference sequence). V lost 6 bases, J lost 9 bases, and 5 bases stayed unmatched. This CDR3 has 15 residues. CDR3 coding DNA: TGTGCCAGTAGGGGACTAGCGGGGGGGCCTGGTGAGCAGTTCTTC. Residues: CASRGLAGGPGEQFF.

V usage is TRBV6-1 and J usage is TRBJ2-3; D gene unclear. V lost 6 bases to trimming and J lost 3 bases, with 4 bases between them. The CDR3 contains 11 residues. CDR1 MNHNS and CDR2 SASEGT come from the germline V gene. In DNA form, the CDR3 reads TGTGCCAGCAGCTTAACAGATACGCAGTATTTT. Its translation: CASSLTDTQYF.

The chain uses TRBV6-1 and TRBJ2-7; 10 nucleotides line up with TRBD1. Germline CDR1 is MNHNS and CDR2 is SASEGT. The V and J ends lost 4 bases and 7 bases, in that order; junction bases with no gene match: 7. This CDR3 has 14 amino acids. This CDR3 is CASSARTGGDEQYF. CDR3 sequence (DNA): TGTGCCAGCAGTGCCAGGACAGGGGGAGATGAGCAGTACTTC.

The gene calls are TRBV25-1 and TRBJ2-3; either TRBD1 or TRBD2 may fit D (6 bases each). The germline V gene encodes CDR1 MGHDK and CDR2 SYGVNS. This CDR3 region has 16 residues. V was trimmed by 4 bases and J by 1 base, leaving 15 bases between them. The CDR3 reads CASSAFGGLRTDTQYF. CDR3 in DNA: TGTGCCAGCAGTGCATTCGGGGGCCTTCGCACAGATACGCAGTATTTT.

CDR3 DNA: TGTGCCAGCAGCTTGGTGGTAGGACAGGGGGCAGGCTACACCTTC. Its translation: CASSLVVGQGAGYTF. The V gene is TRBV5-6, the J gene TRBJ1-2, with 11 bases identical to TRBD1. This CDR3 is built from 15 residues. Trimming took 0 bases from V and 8 from J; bases not matched to a gene: 6. Germline values: CDR1 SGHDT, CDR2 YYEEEE.

The chain links TRBV19 to TRBJ1-4, with TRBD1 matching over 9 bases. The CDR3 runs 16 residues. Germline values: CDR1 LNHDA, CDR2 SQIVND (reference sequence). Trimming cost V 4 bases and J 0 bases; bases outside gene matches: 3. The CDR3 DNA follows: TGTGCCAGTAGTACCACAGGGGGCTCAACTAATGAAAAACTGTTTTTT. Translating gives CASSTTGGSTNEKLFF.

The genes are TRBV9 and TRBJ2-2, with D maybe TRBD2 (6 bases). The CDR3 has 17 amino acids. V dropped 3 bases and J dropped 0 bases, with 15 bases sitting between them. Germline loops: CDR1 SGDLS, CDR2 YYNGEE. CDR3 bases: TGTGCCAGCAGCGGTGGGACTCCCCGGGCGAACACCGGGGAGCTGTTTTTT. Its protein is CASSGGTPRANTGELFF.